This record looks at one T cell receptor beta chain sequence and its context. Its antigen is currently unknown. Here the CDR3 omits its conserved ending phenylalanine or tryptophan, so a read error is the likely source. Because the CDR3's place on the DNA is in doubt, the DNA is left out and the CDR3 is given as listed by TCRdb. The data originate from a study of radiotherapy plus CTLA-4 blockade in lung cancer. Ipilimumab CTLA-4 blockade and focal radiation were given to patients with chemo-refractory metastatic non-small-cell lung cancer. Study-level points and caveats: How blood T cell clones changed early, along with interferon-beta, reportedly forecast response best. An expansion of tumor-derived TCR clones occurred in blood after radiotherapy plus ipilimumab.

The table came from immunoSEQ multiplex PCR; TCRdb's copy has only in-frame clones and leaves some out. The table includes around 40,000 clones, 75% detected once. The input for sequencing was peripheral blood, taken from a patient treated with radiotherapy plus ipilimumab. This receptor was taken from a human donor with non-small cell lung cancer who had stable disease on radiotherapy plus ipilimumab.

The CDR3 is CASQTTDRGNL. J is TRBJ2-7 and V is TRBV21-1; TRBD1, the D gene given by the table, was not confirmed from the DNA. TRBV21-1 is listed as a pseudogene. From its first to its last residue, the CDR3 has 11 amino acids.